This entry is about one T cell receptor beta chain. V was trimmed by 8 bases and J by 4 bases, leaving 14 bases between them. The CDR3 is 13 amino acids. The source of the sample is a study of control samples from healthy donors and cancer patients. Repertoires were generated with immunoSEQ multiplex PCR, while TCRdb's copy carries only in-frame clones and drops some. The sample lists 90,000 to 100,000 clones, about 79% seen once, with over 9.5% in the top ten. Sample: blood. The TCR was taken from a woman in her twenties or thirties in good health. J is TRBJ1-2 and V is TRBV23-1, with D uncertain. TRBV23-1 is flagged as an ORF with uncertain function. The DNA for the CDR3 is TGCGCCAGCGCCCTAAAGACGAGCTATGGCTACACCTTC. It specifies CASALKTSYGYTF.